A single sample is the source of the 12 T cell receptor beta chains below, sequenced in a study of cytomegalovirus exposure and HLA in healthy donors (dated by TCRdb to about 2017). The library was prepared using the immunoSEQ multiplex PCR assay. Imported from immuneACCESS, the table was reduced by TCRdb to in-frame sequences with V and J called. These copies leave out some clones; in studies compared against another copy, an unresolved V gene accounts for under half, and the cause of the remainder is not known. The sample table contains about 240,000 clones; only one count was recorded for approximately 87% of them. About 2.8% of the sample belongs to the ten largest clones. The sample comprised PBMCs. The receptors stem from a man aged 18 to 29 in good health and CMV-seronegative.

V gene TRBV7-2 combines with J gene TRBJ2-1, with D unresolved. Germline-derived CDR1 and CDR2 are SGHTA and FQGNSA. V lost 2 bases and J lost 6, with 5 bases in between. The CDR3 is 12 amino acids. CDR3 in DNA: TGTGCCAGCAGCTTACGGTCCAATGAGCAGTTCTTC. Translated: CASSLRSNEQFF.

This chain connects TRBV4-1 to TRBJ2-5, with D possibly matching TRBD2 (5 bases). Per the germline V gene, CDR1 is MGHRA and CDR2 is YSYEKL. The V and J ends lost 0 bases and 5 bases respectively, with 13 bases between them. The CDR3 covers 15 residues. The CDR3 sequence: CASSQEAPGGETQYF. CDR3 in DNA: TGCGCCAGCAGCCAAGAGGCCCCAGGCGGGGAGACCCAGTACTTC.

This clone was detected only once. The V gene is TRBV28, the J gene TRBJ2-1, with 12 bases fitting TRBD2. Trimming cost V 6 bases and J 9 bases; bases outside gene matches: 9. The germline CDR1 and CDR2 sequences are MDHEN and SYDVKM. The CDR3 is made up of 15 amino acids. The chain's CDR3 is CASRAGLAGSGEQFF. The DNA of the CDR3 is TGTGCCAGCAGAGCCGGACTAGCGGGATCGGGTGAGCAGTTCTTC.

The gene calls are TRBV4-1 and TRBJ1-1, with a possible D match to TRBD1 (6 bases). The CDR3 spans 14 residues. Germline loops: CDR1 MGHRA, CDR2 YSYEKL. Trimming removed 0 bases from V and 4 bases from J, with 9 bases in between. In DNA, the CDR3 is TGCGCCAGCAGCCAAGATCAGGGGCGCACTGAAGCTTTCTTT. Encoded protein: CASSQDQGRTEAFF.

The CDR3 loop is CSVGQEANYGYTF. The DNA of the CDR3 is TGCAGCGTTGGACAGGAGGCTAACTATGGCTACACCTTC. This sequence joins TRBV29-1 and TRBJ1-2; maybe TRBD1 (6 bases). Germline V gene lookup returns CDR1 SQVTM and CDR2 ANQGSEA. Trimming shortened V by 4 bases and J by 0 bases, and 9 bases separated the two germline ends. This CDR3 has 13 residues. Full variable domain (outside the CDR3, taken from reference TRBV29-1 and TRBJ1-2): SAVISQKPSRDICQRGTSLTIQCQVDSQVTMMFWYRQQPGQSLTLIATANQGSEATYESGFVIDKFPISRPNLTFSTLTVSNMSPEDSSIYLCSVGQEANYGYTFGSGTRLTVV.

J is TRBJ2-7 and V is TRBV4-1, with D possibly being TRBD2 (5 bases). The CDR3 has 18 residues. Germline assignment: CDR1 MGHRA and CDR2 YSYEKL. V lost 0 bases and J lost 5, with 23 bases in between. CDR3 coding DNA: TGCGCCAGCAGCCAAGATAGGGTAGCGCTAAGAGTATGGGACGAGCAGTACTTC. Translation gives CASSQDRVALRVWDEQYF.

This chain connects TRBV5-1 to TRBJ2-3; D uncertain. Trimming removed 4 bases at V and 4 bases at J, with 10 bases between. CDR1 and CDR2 (germline): SGHRS, YFSETQ. The CDR3 extends over 13 amino acids. The CDR3 sequence: CASSRELADTQYF. The CDR3 DNA is TGCGCCAGCAGCAGAGAATTGGCAGATACGCAGTATTTT.

The chain combines TRBV9 with TRBJ2-3; 8 bases match TRBD1. V lost 4 bases to trimming and J lost 0 bases; unmatched junction nucleotides: 4. Germline CDR1 is SGDLS and CDR2 is YYNGEE. This CDR3 contains 15 residues. In DNA form, the CDR3 reads TGTGCCAGCAGCCCCCGACAGGGGAGCACAGATACGCAGTATTTT. Its protein is CASSPRQGSTDTQYF.

V usage is TRBV6-1 and J usage is TRBJ2-1, with D perhaps TRBD1 (5 bases). V lost 6 bases, J lost 4 bases, and 7 bases lay in between. The germline V gene encodes CDR1 MNHNS and CDR2 SASEGT. CDR3 length equals 12 residues. CDR3 loop: CASSTGYNEQFF. The CDR3 DNA follows: TGTGCCAGCAGCACAGGATACAATGAGCAGTTCTTC.

The chain combines TRBV11-2 with TRBJ2-7, with 8 bases fitting TRBD1. With 5 bases clipped from V and 3 bases from J, the junction kept 6 bases outside the gene matches. The CDR3 contains 14 residues. In germline, CDR1 is SGHAT, CDR2 FQNNGV. The CDR3 reads CASSARQGIYEQYF. The DNA for the CDR3 is TGTGCCAGCAGCGCCCGACAGGGGATCTACGAGCAGTACTTC.

This clone was seen once. The chain carries TRBV4-3 and TRBJ2-5, with a possible D match to TRBD1 (6 bases). Germline V gene data show CDR1 as LGHNA and CDR2 as YSLEER. The CDR3 covers 15 residues. Trimming took off 0 bases at V and 2 bases at J, with 10 bases between the two ends. DNA of the CDR3: TGCGCCAGCAGCCAAGAATATGGACAGCAAGAGACCCAGTACTTC. Amino acids: CASSQEYGQQETQYF.

V is TRBV5-4 and J is TRBJ2-7; TRBD1 aligns across 7 bases. Germline lookup yields CDR1 SGHNT and CDR2 YYREEE (reference sequence). CDR3 length: 12 amino acids. The trim removed 4 bases at V and 5 bases at J, leaving 3 bases unmatched. The CDR3 spells CASSTDRNEQYF. The DNA for the CDR3 is TGTGCCAGCAGCACGGACAGGAACGAGCAGTACTTC.